Presented here are 6 T cell receptor beta chains from one specimen sequenced in a study of tissue T cells after allogeneic stem cell transplantation. Time point: mouse harvest day 7 after allogeneic transplant. Each mouse received 10^7 T-cell-depleted marrow cells plus 10^6 splenic CD5+ T cells by tail vein. Profiling relied on immunoSEQ multiplex PCR, and the TCRdb table lists in-frame clones only, not all of them. The table has approximately 7,900 clones, roughly 45% seen once. The material sequenced was skin. The receptor source for this set is a female BALB/c mouse given C57BL/6 T cells with graft-versus-host disease after an allogeneic hematopoietic cell transplant.

This clone was counted only a few times. Mouse names are used for the genes. From the germline J gene comes the end of the CDR3, since the read stops 1 residue before it. The V and J genes are TRBV15 and TRBJ2-7; D perhaps matches TRBD2 (6 bases). Germline V CDR1 and CDR2: SGHND, FRSKSL. The CDR3 sequence is 14 residues long. V was pared by 5 bases and J by 0 bases, with 11 bases between. Incomplete CDR3 DNA: TGTGCCAGCAGTCCCCTGGGGAGCTCCTATGAACAGTAC. It codes for CASSPLGSSYEQY. The whole CDR3 region reads CASSPLGSSYEQYF.

This clone is categorized as medium-sized (0.01 to 0.1%). Gene names follow the mouse nomenclature. The read gets to within 1 residue of the CDR3 end, and the germline J gene fills in the rest. This chain connects TRBV26 to TRBJ2-7; D uncertain. This CDR3 has 12 residues. Germline CDR1 KGHPV, CDR2 FQNQEV (reference sequence). V lost 0 bases to trimming and J lost 4 bases, with 4 bases between them. The sequenced CDR3 bases are TGTGCCAGCAGTCTGTCAGGGTATGAACAGTAC. This codes for CASSLSGYEQY. The whole CDR3 protein reads CASSLSGYEQYF.

This clone was detected a few times. Gene names are the mouse ones. Read sequence stops 1 residue before the CDR3 end, and the germline J gene provides the missing end. The chain is built from TRBV14 and TRBJ1-3, with D perhaps matching TRBD1 (5 bases). Trimming took off 2 bases at V and 1 base at J, with 7 bases between the two ends. CDR3 length: 14 amino acids. Germline lookup yields CDR1 SGHDT and CDR2 FRDEAV. Here the CDR3 reads CASSFGGSGNTLYF. The CDR3 DNA, read in part, is TGTGCCAGCAGTTTTGGGGGATCTGGAAATACGCTCTAT.

In regard to this clone: These gene names are mouse names. Read coverage stops 1 residue before the CDR3 terminus; the germline J gene supplies the remainder. This sample also contains other DNA sequences that code for the same CDR3. This chain uses TRBV16 with TRBJ2-4; 9 bases match TRBD1. CDR1 and CDR2 (germline): SGHSA, FRNQAP. After removal of 6 bases from V and 3 bases from J, the junction contained 7 bases not matched to a gene. The CDR3 loop spans 15 amino acids. CDR3 DNA (partial): TGTGCAAGCAGTTTAACAGGGGGCGGACAAAACACCTTGTAC. Its translation is CASSLTGGGQNTLY. The CDR3 reads in full as CASSLTGGGQNTLYF.

As to this clone: Germline and genes: mouse. The CDR3 is cut off 1 residue early in the read; its end comes from the germline J gene. This sequence joins TRBV26 and TRBJ1-3, with D unresolved. This CDR3 is built from 16 residues. The V gene lost 0 bases and the J gene lost 0 bases, with 9 bases spanning the gap. Germline assignment: CDR1 KGHPV and CDR2 FQNQEV (reference sequence). The covered CDR3 bases are TGTGCCAGCAGTCTGTCTTGGGCCTCTTCTGGAAATACGCTCTAT. This codes for CASSLSWASSGNTLY. The CDR3 in its entirety is CASSLSWASSGNTLYF.

Notes on this clone: Genes here carry mouse names. The CDR3 end lies 1 residue beyond the end of the read and is filled in from the germline J gene. J is TRBJ2-7 and V is TRBV16, with a tentative D call TRBD2 (5 bases). V was shortened by 0 bases and J by 4 bases, with 10 bases between the two germline ends. The germline gives CDR1 SGHSA, CDR2 FRNQAP. The CDR3 consists of 14 residues. This CDR3 is CASSLDLAGYEQYF. The CDR3 DNA, read in part, is TGTGCAAGCAGCTTAGATCTGGCTGGGTATGAACAGTAC.